This T cell receptor beta chain was documented in a study of vaccination effects on CD4 cells after COVID-19. Sequencing used immunoSEQ multiplex PCR; TCRdb keeps in-frame clones, though not all of them. The sample lists some 35,000 clones, about two thirds occurring once. Sequencing was preceded by expansion of antigen-specific CD4+ T cells with viral peptide pools in the ViraFEST assay. Subsequent to a culture period of nine to ten days, CD4+ T cells were isolated. A positive SARS-CoV-2 PCR test fell between March and December 2020. Regarding this clone: Antigen: not known.

Germline V gene sequence: CDR1 SGHNT, CDR2 YENEEA. There are 13 residues in the CDR3. The J segment lost 14 bases and the V segment lost 2 bases, leaving 6 bases of the junction unmatched. The chain has TRBV11-3 and TRBJ2-1; 10 bases map to TRBD1. The receptor was isolated from a human donor who had a prior SARS-CoV-2 infection. The input for sequencing was CD4+ T cells from PBMCs cultured with HCoV-NL63 spike peptides, taken before COVID-19 vaccination. CDR3 coding DNA: TGTGCCAGCAGCTTAACCCCCGGGACAGGGGAGTTCTTC. It translates to CASSLTPGTGEFF.